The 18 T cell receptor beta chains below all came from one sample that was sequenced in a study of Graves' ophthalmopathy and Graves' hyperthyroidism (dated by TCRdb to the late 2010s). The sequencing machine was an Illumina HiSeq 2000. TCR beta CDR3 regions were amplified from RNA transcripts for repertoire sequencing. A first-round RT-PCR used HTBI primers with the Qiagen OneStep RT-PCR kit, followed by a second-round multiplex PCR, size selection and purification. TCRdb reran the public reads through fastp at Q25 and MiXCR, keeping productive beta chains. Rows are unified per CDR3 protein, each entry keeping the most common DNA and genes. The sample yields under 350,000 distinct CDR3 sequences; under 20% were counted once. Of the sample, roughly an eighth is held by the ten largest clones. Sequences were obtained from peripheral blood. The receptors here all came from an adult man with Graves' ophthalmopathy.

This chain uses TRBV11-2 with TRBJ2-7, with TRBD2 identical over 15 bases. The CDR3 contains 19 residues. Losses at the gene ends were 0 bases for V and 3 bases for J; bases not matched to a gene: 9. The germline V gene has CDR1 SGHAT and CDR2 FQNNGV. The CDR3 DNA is TGTGCCAGCAGCTTAGACATTCCGGGACTAGCGGGAGGTAGCTACGAGCAGTACTTC. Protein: CASSLDIPGLAGGSYEQYF.

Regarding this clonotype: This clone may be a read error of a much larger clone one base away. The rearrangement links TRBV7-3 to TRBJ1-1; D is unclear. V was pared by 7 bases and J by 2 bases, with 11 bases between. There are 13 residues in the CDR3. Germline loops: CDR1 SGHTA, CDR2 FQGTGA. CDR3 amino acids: CASNLGYNTEAFF. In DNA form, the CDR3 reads TGTGCCAGCAACCTAGGGTACAACACTGAAGCTTTCTTT.

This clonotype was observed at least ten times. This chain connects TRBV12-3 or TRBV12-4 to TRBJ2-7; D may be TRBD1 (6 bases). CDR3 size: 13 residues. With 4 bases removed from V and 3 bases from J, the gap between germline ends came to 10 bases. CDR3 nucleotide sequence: TGTGCCAGCAGTTGGGGGCCTGGCTACGAGCAGTACTTC. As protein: CASSWGPGYEQYF.

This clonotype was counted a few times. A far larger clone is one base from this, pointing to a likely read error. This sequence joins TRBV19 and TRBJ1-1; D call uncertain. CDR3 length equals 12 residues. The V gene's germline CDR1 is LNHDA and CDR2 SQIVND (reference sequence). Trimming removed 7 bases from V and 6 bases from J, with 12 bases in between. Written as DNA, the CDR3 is TGTGCCAGTAATATCGGGGTAGCTGAAGCTTTCTTT. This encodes CASNIGVAEAFF. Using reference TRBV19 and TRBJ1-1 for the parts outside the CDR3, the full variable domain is DGGITQSPKYLFRKEGQNVTLSCEQNLNHDAMYWYRQDPGQGLRLIYYSQIVNDFQKGDIAEGYSVSREKKESFPLTVTSAQKNPTAFYLCASNIGVAEAFFGQGTRLTVV.

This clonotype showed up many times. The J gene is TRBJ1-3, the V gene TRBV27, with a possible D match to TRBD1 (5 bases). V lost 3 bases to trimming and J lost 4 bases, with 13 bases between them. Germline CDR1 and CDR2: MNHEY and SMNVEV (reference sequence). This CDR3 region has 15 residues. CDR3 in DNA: TGTGCCAGCAGTTTCGACGGGACCTCAGGAAACACCATATATTTT. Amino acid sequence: CASSFDGTSGNTIYF.

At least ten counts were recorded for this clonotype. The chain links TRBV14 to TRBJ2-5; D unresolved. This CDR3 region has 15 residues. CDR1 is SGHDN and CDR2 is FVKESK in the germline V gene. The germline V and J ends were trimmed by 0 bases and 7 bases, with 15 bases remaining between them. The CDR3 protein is CASSQDGRSTATQYF. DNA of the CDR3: TGTGCCAGCAGCCAAGACGGGCGGTCCACGGCGACCCAGTACTTC.

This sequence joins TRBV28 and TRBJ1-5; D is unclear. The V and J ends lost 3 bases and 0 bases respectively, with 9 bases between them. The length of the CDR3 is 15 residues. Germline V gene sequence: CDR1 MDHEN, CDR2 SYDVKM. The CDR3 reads CASSLTQYSNQPQHF. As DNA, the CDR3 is TGTGCCAGCAGTTTGACCCAATATAGCAATCAGCCCCAGCATTTT.

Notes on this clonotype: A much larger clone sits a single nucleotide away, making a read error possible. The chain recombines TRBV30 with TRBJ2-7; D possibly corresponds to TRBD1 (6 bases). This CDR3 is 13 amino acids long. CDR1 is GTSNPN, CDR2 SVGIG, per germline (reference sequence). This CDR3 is CAWSVYRAYKQYF. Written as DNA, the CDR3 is TGTGCCTGGAGTGTTTACAGGGCCTACAAGCAGTACTTC.

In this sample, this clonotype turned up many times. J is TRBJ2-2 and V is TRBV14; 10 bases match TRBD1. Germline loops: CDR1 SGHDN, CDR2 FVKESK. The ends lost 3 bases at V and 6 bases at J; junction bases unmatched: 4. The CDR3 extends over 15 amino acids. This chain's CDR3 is CASSQWTGGPGELFF. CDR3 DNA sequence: TGTGCCAGCAGCCAGTGGACAGGGGGTCCCGGGGAGCTGTTTTTT.

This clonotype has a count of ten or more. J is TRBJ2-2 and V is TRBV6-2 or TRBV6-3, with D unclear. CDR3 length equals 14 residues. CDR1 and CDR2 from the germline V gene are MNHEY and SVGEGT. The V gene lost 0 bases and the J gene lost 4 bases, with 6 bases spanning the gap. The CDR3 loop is CASSYSKRTGELFF. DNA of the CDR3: TGTGCCAGCAGTTACTCTAAGCGCACCGGGGAGCTGTTTTTT.

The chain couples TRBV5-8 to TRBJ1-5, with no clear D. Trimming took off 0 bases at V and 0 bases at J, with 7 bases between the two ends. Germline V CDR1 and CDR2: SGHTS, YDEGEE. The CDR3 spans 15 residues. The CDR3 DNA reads TGTGCCAGCAGCTTGGTGAGATATAGCAATCAGCCCCAGCATTTT. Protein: CASSLVRYSNQPQHF. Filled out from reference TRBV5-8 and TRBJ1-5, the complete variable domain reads EAGVTQSPTHLIKTRGQQATLRCSPISGHTSVYWYQQALGLGLQFLLWYDEGEERNRGNFPPRFSGRQFPNYSSELNVNALELEDSALYLCASSLVRYSNQPQHFGDGTRLSIL.

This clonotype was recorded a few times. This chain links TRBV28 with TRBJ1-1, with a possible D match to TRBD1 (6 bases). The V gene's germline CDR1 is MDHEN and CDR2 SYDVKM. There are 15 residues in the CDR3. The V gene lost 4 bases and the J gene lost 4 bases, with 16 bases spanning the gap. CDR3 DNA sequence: TGTGCCAGCAGTTACGATACAGGGTGGGGCACTGAAGCTTTCTTT. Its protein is CASSYDTGWGTEAFF.

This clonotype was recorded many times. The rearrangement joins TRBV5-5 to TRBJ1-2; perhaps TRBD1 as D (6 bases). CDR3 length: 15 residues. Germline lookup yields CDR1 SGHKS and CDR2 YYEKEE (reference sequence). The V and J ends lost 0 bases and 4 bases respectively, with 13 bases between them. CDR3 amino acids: CASSLEDSLVYGYTF. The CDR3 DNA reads TGTGCCAGCAGCTTGGAGGACAGCTTGGTCTATGGCTACACCTTC. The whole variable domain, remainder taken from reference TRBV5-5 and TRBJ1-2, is DAGVTQSPTHLIKTRGQQVTLRCSPISGHKSVSWYQQVLGQGPQFIFQYYEKEERGRGNFPDRFSARQFPNYSSELNVNALLLGDSALYLCASSLEDSLVYGYTFGSGTRLTVV.

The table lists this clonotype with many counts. In DNA, the CDR3 is TGTGCCAGCAGTGCACGGCAGGCGGTGAATTCACCCCTCCACTTT. Translated, it gives CASSARQAVNSPLHF. The chain recombines TRBV2 with TRBJ1-6; no firm D call. Per germline, CDR1 SNHLY and CDR2 FYNNEI. The CDR3 is made up of 15 amino acids. Deletions cut 4 bases from V and 7 bases from J, with 14 bases between.

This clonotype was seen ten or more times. The CDR3 DNA reads as TGCAGCGTTGAAGAAGGGGCGGGGGGCACCGGGGAGCTGTTTTTT. Residues: CSVEEGAGGTGELFF. This chain uses TRBV29-1 with TRBJ2-2; the match to TRBD2 covers 8 bases. With 0 bases clipped from V and 4 bases from J, the junction kept 4 bases outside the gene matches. Germline V gene sequence: CDR1 SQVTM, CDR2 ANQGSEA. The CDR3 runs 15 residues.

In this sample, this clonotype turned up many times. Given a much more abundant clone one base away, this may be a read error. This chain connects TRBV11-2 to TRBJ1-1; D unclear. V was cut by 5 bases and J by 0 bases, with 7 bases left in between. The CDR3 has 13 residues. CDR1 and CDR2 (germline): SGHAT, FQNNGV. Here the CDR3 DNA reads TGTGCCAGCAGCCCCAGTGTGAACACTGAAGCTTTCTTT. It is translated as CASSPSVNTEAFF. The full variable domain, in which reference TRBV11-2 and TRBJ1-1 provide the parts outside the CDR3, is EAGVAQSPRYKIIEKRQSVAFWCNPISGHATLYWYQQILGQGPKLLIQFQNNGVVDDSQLPKDRFSAERLKGVDSTLKIQPAKLEDSAVYLCASSPSVNTEAFFGQGTRLTVV.

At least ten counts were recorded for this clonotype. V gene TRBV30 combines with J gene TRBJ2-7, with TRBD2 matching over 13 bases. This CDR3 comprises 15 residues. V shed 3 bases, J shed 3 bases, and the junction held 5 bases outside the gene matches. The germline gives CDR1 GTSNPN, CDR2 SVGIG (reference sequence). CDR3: CAWREGLAGNYEQYF. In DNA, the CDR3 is TGTGCCTGGAGGGAGGGACTAGCGGGAAACTACGAGCAGTACTTC.

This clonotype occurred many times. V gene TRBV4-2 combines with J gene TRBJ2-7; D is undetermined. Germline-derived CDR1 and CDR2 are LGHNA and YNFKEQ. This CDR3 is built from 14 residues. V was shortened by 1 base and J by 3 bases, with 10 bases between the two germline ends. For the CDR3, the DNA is TGTGCCAGCAGCCAAGCATCCCTTAACTACGAGCAGTACTTC. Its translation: CASSQASLNYEQYF.